This TCR beta chain was profiled in a study of T cell responses to AZD1222 COVID-19 vaccine. Overall study findings and caveats: There were repertoire samples only from the period after the peak T cell response.

This CDR3 comprises 15 residues. Germline CDR1 MGHRA, CDR2 YSYEKL. The germline V and J ends were trimmed by 3 bases and 0 bases, with 9 bases remaining between them. Assay used: immunoSEQ multiplex PCR; TCRdb lists only in-frame clones, some missing. The repertoire has roughly 130,000 clones, almost 95% of them found once; the top ten carry approximately 1.5%. Points on this clone: Its antigen is undetermined.

The rearrangement links TRBV4-1 to TRBJ2-4, with D possibly called TRBD1 or TRBD2 (5 bases each). Here the sequenced sample was peripheral blood, taken on day 0 of AZD1222 vaccination. The receptor was derived from an adult in good health. Written as DNA, the CDR3 is TGCGCCAGCAGCCAGGGGGTTCTAGCCAAAAACATTCAGTACTTC. This translates into CASSQGVLAKNIQYF.